This paragraph reports one TCR beta chain. What it binds is not known. Between the trimmed V and J ends, which lost 9 bases and 5 bases, there was a span of 22 bases. From germline, CDR1 is MDHEN and CDR2 SYDVKM. This CDR3 is built from 16 residues. This specimen belongs to a study of response to subunit inactivated influenza vaccine. Regarding the study as a whole: Each seasonal influenza vaccination recruits few new T cells, the authors suggested.

TCRdb re-called the RT-PCR reads through MiXCR, storing one row per CDR3 protein. The table includes about 650,000 distinct CDR3 sequences, 14% detected once. This sequence originates from a man aged 45-60 years who received an inactivated influenza vaccine. The chain recombines TRBV28 with TRBJ1-4; D might be TRBD1 (6 bases). The sequencing here drew on PBMCs from blood, taken less than 15 days before vaccination. CDR3 sequence: CASGGGSVGANEKLFF. The CDR3 nucleotides read TGTGCCAGTGGCGGAGGTTCGGTGGGGGCAAATGAAAAACTGTTTTTT.